This T cell receptor (beta chain) came from a study of human T cells and chemical hapten exposure. Background on the study: Patients, a majority of them female, were diagnosed with alopecia areata, totalis or universalis.

Concerning this clonotype itself: As yet, its antigen is unknown.

The sample's time point: patch test 3, about 24 weeks after DPC sensitization. Treatment noted: therapeutic diphenylcyclopropenone sensitization with weekly scalp DPC. Researchers extracted total RNA from unfractionated whole blood. Regarding the study as a whole: Controls formed significantly fewer large CDR3 similarity clusters than expanded TCRs did.

The library put unique molecular identifiers onto individual cDNA molecules. Each CDR3 protein is one row after TCRdb ran MiXCR on the RACE reads. The repertoire holds about 170,000 distinct CDR3 sequences, with around 30% as singletons. This material consisted of whole blood, taken in connection with sensitization to the hapten diphenylcyclopropenone (DPC). The source is a woman between 18 and 29 years old with alopecia areata. Some clones in this sample may be carry-over from other donors' samples.

CDR3: CASQGAGSSYNSPLHF. The CDR3 bases are TGTGCCAGTCAGGGGGCAGGGAGCTCCTATAATTCACCCCTCCACTTT. The J gene is TRBJ1-6, the V gene TRBV7-8; 8 nucleotides align to TRBD1. The CDR3 length is 16 residues. CDR1 and CDR2 (germline): SGHVS, FQNEAQ. The V gene end was trimmed by 9 bases and the J gene end by 0 bases; junction bases not matched to a gene: 7.